This TCR beta chain was documented in a study of T-cell reconstitution after alpha-beta-depleted transplantation in children. General study findings and limits: Surviving recipient T cells and thymic progenitors underlay high day-60 TCRbeta diversity in some patients. T-cell counts and diversity at one year following transplant were attributed mainly to newly produced T cells. Expanded graft clones numbering several hundred reportedly gave rise to alpha-beta T cells about two months after transplant.

This clonotype was observed many times. What it binds is unknown. Germline V gene sequence: CDR1 SQVTM, CDR2 ANQGSEA. CDR3 length equals 13 residues. Trimming took 6 bases from V and 2 from J, leaving 12 bases between them. Unique molecular identifiers were incorporated into the prepared TCRbeta library. Each CDR3 protein is one row after TCRdb ran MiXCR on the PCR reads. The table shows around 440,000 distinct CDR3 sequences, with about 10% occurring only once. The sequence was obtained from a child aged 2-15 years with inherited bone marrow failure, due to receive a stem cell transplant. The V call is TRBV29-1, the J call TRBJ2-3; D is unresolved. The source was PBMCs, collected before TCRalphabeta/CD19-depleted stem cell transplant. CDR3 amino acids: CSVRRLFTDTQYF. DNA of the CDR3: TGCAGCGTGAGGAGATTATTCACAGATACGCAGTATTTT.